What follows is one T cell receptor beta chain and its context. This sample is drawn from a study of blood T cell repertoires in COVID-19. At the level of the study: Both acute and convalescent COVID-19 samples were obtained from the United States, Italy and Spain. T cells, B-cell-depleted T cells, or PBMCs provided the cDNA or gDNA that served as material.

Trimming stripped 0 bases from V and 0 bases from J, with 20 bases between. The CDR3 extends over 19 amino acids. Followed over time, Seattle patients had been enrolled while infection was active. As handled by the study authors: Reference gene primers were amplified, and this amplification served to estimate nucleated cell counts. Using immunoSEQ multiplex PCR, the repertoire was profiled, and TCRdb retains in-frame clones only, with some absent. D and trimming come from the DNA, and the V and J calls and clone size come from that table. The sample includes hundreds of thousands of clones, about 91% of them seen just once.

Sequencing was done on a sample of peripheral blood. This TCR was recovered from a woman in her fifties or sixties with COVID-19, enrolled during active disease. The rearrangement links TRBV23-1 to TRBJ2-5; D is possibly TRBD2 (7 bases). Being an ORF, TRBV23-1 has a function that is uncertain. The CDR3 spells CASSQSRELRGPYQETQYF. CDR3 bases: TGCGCCAGCAGTCAATCGCGGGAGTTGCGGGGGCCGTACCAAGAGACCCAGTACTTC.